This TCR beta chain is from a study of T cells after yellow fever vaccination. About the research overall: The fractions with low cell numbers were processed using SMART-Seq v4 Ultra Low Input.

This clonotype has ten or more counts. The antigen is unknown. For TCR, cDNA came from 5'RACE template switching, which added a universal primer site and UMIs. Each CDR3 protein gets one entry after TCRdb re-called the 5' RACE reads with MiXCR. Of 250,000 to 350,000 distinct CDR3 sequences in the sample, approximately 4.3% are singletons; the top ten hold approximately 20%. Findings and caveats of the study: Researchers noted that a small share of clonotypes showed up in both CD4 and CD8 compartments.

V lost 1 base and J lost 10, with 10 bases in between. Germline-derived CDR1 and CDR2 are MNHEY and SVGAGI. This CDR3 contains 12 residues. The sample here was PBMCs, taken 15 days after the yellow fever booster vaccination. The chain is built from TRBV6-5 and TRBJ1-1, with a tentative D call TRBD1 (6 bases). This receptor was taken from a man between 18 and 35 years old who received the YFV17D yellow fever vaccine. CDR3 in DNA: TGTGCCAGCAGTTACTTCGGGGGCACAGCTTTCTTT. It is translated as CASSYFGGTAFF.